One sample yielded the 25 T cell receptor beta chains listed below, sequenced in a study of identical twins. Via MiXCR, TCRdb re-called the 5' RACE reads, giving one row per CDR3 protein. In the table there are fewer than 550,000 distinct CDR3 sequences, 13% to 15% of which are singletons. This same sample was also part of a study on yellow fever vaccine responses in identical twins.

What was sequenced was CD4+ T cells sorted from blood. The receptors come from a woman between 18 and 30 years old in good health.

This clonotype was picked up a small number of times. This sequence joins TRBV4-1 and TRBJ2-6; D is uncertain. The CDR3 covers 15 residues. Germline values: CDR1 MGHRA, CDR2 YSYEKL. Trimming took off 4 bases at V and 4 bases at J, with 11 bases between the two ends. The CDR3 protein is CASSLTSGGANVLTF. DNA for the CDR3: TGCGCCAGCAGCCTGACCTCTGGAGGGGCCAACGTCCTGACTTTC.

V is TRBV5-1 and J is TRBJ2-7; tentative D call: TRBD1 (6 bases). The CDR3 runs to 12 residues. Germline V gives CDR1 SGHRS, CDR2 YFSETQ. V was pared by 1 base and J by 6 bases, with 8 bases between. CDR3 protein: CASSLTGTEQYV. The CDR3 nucleotides read TGCGCCAGCAGCTTGACAGGGACCGAGCAGTACGTC.

The chain recombines TRBV7-6 with TRBJ1-5, with a weak D call TRBD1 (5 bases). Deletions cut 3 bases from V and 5 bases from J, with 11 bases between. This CDR3 comprises 14 residues. CDR1 and CDR2 from the germline V gene are SGHVS and FNYEAQ. CDR3 region: CASSLGPYDQPQHF. DNA for the CDR3: TGTGCCAGCAGCTTGGGGCCGTACGATCAGCCCCAGCATTTT. The full variable domain, with the rest looked up from reference TRBV7-6 and TRBJ1-5, is GAGVSQSPRYKVTKRGQDVALRCDPISGHVSLYWYRQALGQGPEFLTYFNYEAQQDKSGLPNDRFSAERPEGSISTLTIQRTEQRDSAMYRCASSLGPYDQPQHFGDGTRLSIL.

This clonotype came up a few times. J is TRBJ2-1 and V is TRBV7-9; 15 bases fit TRBD2. V shed 4 bases, J shed 9 bases, and the junction held 4 bases outside the gene matches. The length of the CDR3 is 15 residues. Germline assignment: CDR1 SEHNR and CDR2 FQNEAQ (reference sequence). The CDR3, as DNA: TGTGCCAGCAGCTCAGGGACTAGCGGGAGGCTTGAGCAGTTCTTC. Its translation is CASSSGTSGRLEQFF. The entire variable domain, with the rest obtained from reference TRBV7-9 and TRBJ2-1, is as follows: DTGVSQNPRHKITKRGQNVTFRCDPISEHNRLYWYRQTLGQGPEFLTYFQNEAQLEKSRLLSDRFSAERPKGSFSTLEIQRTEQGDSAMYLCASSSGTSGRLEQFFGPGTRLTVL.

This clonotype was observed a few times. This chain joins TRBV3-1 and TRBJ2-1; either TRBD1 or TRBD2 may supply D (6 bases each). V gave up 1 base and J gave up 0 bases, with 13 bases separating them. The CDR3 consists of 17 residues. CDR1 and CDR2 from the germline V gene are LGHDT and YNNKEL (reference sequence). CDR3 nucleotide sequence: TGTGCCAGCAGCCAAGCCAGGGGACTGGGCTCCTACAATGAGCAGTTCTTC. The encoded protein is CASSQARGLGSYNEQFF.

This clonotype appeared a few times. The chain joins TRBV4-1 to TRBJ2-5, with 8 nucleotides matching TRBD1. The CDR3 contains 15 residues. V trimming: 1 base; J trimming: 7 bases; junction bases outside the gene matches: 8. Germline assignment: CDR1 MGHRA and CDR2 YSYEKL. The DNA for the CDR3 is TGCGCCAGCAGCCAAGCCCTCCGGGACAGGCGGACCCAGTACTTC. Protein sequence: CASSQALRDRRTQYF.

This clonotype was picked up a small number of times. The V and J genes are TRBV2 and TRBJ2-7; D is undetermined. V was pared by 2 bases and J by 0 bases, with 8 bases between. This CDR3 comprises 14 residues. Germline V gene sequence: CDR1 SNHLY, CDR2 FYNNEI. The CDR3 region is CASSEIPGSYEQYV. The CDR3 DNA is TGTGCCAGCAGTGAAATCCCAGGCTCCTACGAGCAGTACGTC.

This clonotype was detected a few times. The J gene is TRBJ2-1, the V gene TRBV5-1, with D possibly being TRBD1 (5 bases). The V end was cut by 0 bases, the J end by 7 bases, with 14 bases between. CDR1 SGHRS and CDR2 YFSETQ come from the germline V gene. This CDR3 contains 15 residues. The chain's CDR3 is CASSLGFQGMNEQFF. In DNA, the CDR3 is TGCGCCAGCAGCTTGGGTTTTCAGGGAATGAATGAGCAGTTCTTC.

A few counts support this clonotype. The chain combines TRBV7-9 with TRBJ1-1; D is perhaps TRBD1 (6 bases). The V gene lost 0 bases and the J gene lost 6 bases, with 14 bases spanning the gap. The V gene's germline CDR1 is SEHNR and CDR2 FQNEAQ (reference sequence). The CDR3 runs to 15 residues. The CDR3: CASSLARPGAAEAFF. In DNA, the CDR3 is TGTGCCAGCAGCTTAGCGAGGCCAGGGGCCGCTGAAGCTTTCTTT.

A few counts support this clonotype. The chain joins TRBV10-3 to TRBJ1-1, with TRBD1 as a possible D gene (5 bases). V was clipped by 2 bases and J by 0 bases, with 10 bases between them. The CDR3 covers 15 residues. Germline V lookup: CDR1 ENHRY, CDR2 SYGVKD. The CDR3 loop is CAISEDRGMNTEAFF. CDR3 coding DNA: TGTGCCATCAGTGAGGACAGAGGGATGAACACTGAAGCTTTCTTT.

The chain has TRBV20-1 and TRBJ2-2; 9 bases are a match to TRBD2. The CDR3 totals 15 residues. Germline lookup yields CDR1 DFQATT and CDR2 SNEGSKA (reference sequence). The V gene end was trimmed by 3 bases and the J gene end by 6 bases; junction bases not matched to a gene: 8. Here the CDR3 DNA reads TGCAGTGCTAGTCCCGGACTAGCGTGGGCCGGGGAGCTGTTTTTT. Its protein product is CSASPGLAWAGELFF.

This clonotype was seen only a few times. The V gene is TRBV6-2 or TRBV6-3, the J gene TRBJ2-3; D unresolved. Germline assignment: CDR1 MNHEY and CDR2 SVGEGT. The CDR3 covers 11 residues. V lost 6 bases and J 8 bases, leaving 9 bases between the germline ends. The CDR3 spells CASSQATTQYF. DNA for the CDR3: TGTGCCAGCAGCCAGGCTACTACGCAGTATTTT.

This chain uses TRBV10-3 with TRBJ1-5; no reliable D call. Germline lookup yields CDR1 ENHRY and CDR2 SYGVKD. The CDR3 totals 14 residues. V dropped 8 bases and J dropped 1 base, with 12 bases sitting between them. CDR3 in DNA: TGTGCCATCGGAAGCACAGACAGCAATCAGCCCCAGCATTTT. As protein: CAIGSTDSNQPQHF.

This chain connects TRBV20-1 to TRBJ2-3; the match to TRBD2 covers 10 bases. V was pared by 6 bases and J by 0 bases, with 6 bases of the junction left unmatched. The germline V gene encodes CDR1 DFQATT and CDR2 SNEGSKA (reference sequence). The CDR3 runs to 15 residues. CDR3 DNA: TGCAGTGCAACCGGGACTAGCGTCAGCACAGATACGCAGTATTTT. It translates to CSATGTSVSTDTQYF.

The rearrangement joins TRBV5-6 to TRBJ2-3, with 7 positions matching TRBD1. This CDR3 region has 14 residues. After removal of 3 bases from V and 4 bases from J, the junction contained 5 bases not matched to a gene. The germline V gene encodes CDR1 SGHDT and CDR2 YYEEEE. The CDR3 DNA is TGTGCCAGCAGCTCTATGACAGGGCCAGATACGCAGTATTTT. Its protein is CASSSMTGPDTQYF.

The chain joins TRBV20-1 to TRBJ2-1; TRBD2 matches at 13 bases. Germline values: CDR1 DFQATT, CDR2 SNEGSKA (reference sequence). The CDR3 is 13 residues long. Trimming at V came to 8 bases and at J to 9 bases, leaving 7 bases not matched to a gene. Here the CDR3 reads CSPFTSGRGEQFF. The CDR3 DNA reads as TGCAGTCCCTTCACTAGCGGGAGGGGTGAGCAGTTCTTC.

This clonotype was found a few times. The CDR3 is CASSPRGREQYF. The CDR3 DNA sequence: TGTGCCAGCTCACCCAGGGGTCGCGAGCAGTACTTC. V and J are TRBV18 and TRBJ2-7, with D possibly TRBD1 on 6 matching bases. The V gene's germline CDR1 is KGHSH and CDR2 LQKENI. The CDR3 is made up of 12 amino acids. V lost 3 bases and J lost 6, with 9 bases in between.

This clonotype came up a few times. The genes are TRBV7-6 and TRBJ2-5, with D tentatively TRBD1 or TRBD2 (6 bases each). CDR1 SGHVS and CDR2 FNYEAQ come from the germline V gene. Between the trimmed V and J ends, which lost 1 base and 7 bases, there was a span of 13 bases. The CDR3 totals 14 residues. CDR3 protein: CASSLGGGKGTQYF. CDR3 DNA sequence: TGTGCCAGCAGCTTAGGAGGGGGGAAAGGGACCCAGTACTTC. Variable domain in full (rest from reference TRBV7-6 and TRBJ2-5): GAGVSQSPRYKVTKRGQDVALRCDPISGHVSLYWYRQALGQGPEFLTYFNYEAQQDKSGLPNDRFSAERPEGSISTLTIQRTEQRDSAMYRCASSLGGGKGTQYFGPGTRLLVL.

The rearrangement links TRBV28 to TRBJ2-4; D is uncertain. Between the trimmed V and J ends, which lost 1 base and 0 bases, there was a span of 10 bases. CDR1 MDHEN and CDR2 SYDVKM come from the germline V gene. The CDR3 spans 16 residues. The CDR3 DNA reads as TGTGCCAGCAGTTTATCCCGGAGTTTAGCCAAAAACATTCAGTACTTC. It yields the protein CASSLSRSLAKNIQYF.

This clonotype was found many times. The gene calls are TRBV5-1 and TRBJ2-5; TRBD2 matches at 7 bases. V lost 3 bases, J lost 3 bases, and 8 bases stayed unmatched. Germline CDR1 is SGHRS and CDR2 is YFSETQ. The CDR3 contains 15 residues. CDR3 sequence reads: CASSSLGLAEETQYF. CDR3 nucleotide sequence: TGCGCCAGCAGCTCGCTTGGGCTAGCGGAAGAGACCCAGTACTTC.

This clonotype was seen a handful of times. The V and J genes are TRBV5-1 and TRBJ2-1; possible D gene TRBD2, 7 bases. Looked up from germline, CDR1 is SGHRS and CDR2 is YFSETQ. The V end lost 0 bases, the J end lost 10 bases, and 20 bases lay between the germline ends. The CDR3 runs 16 residues. This chain's CDR3 is CASSLVGGGRLAEQFF. In nucleotides, the CDR3 is TGCGCCAGCAGCTTGGTTGGCGGGGGCAGGCTAGCGGAGCAGTTCTTC. Filled out from reference TRBV5-1 and TRBJ2-1, the complete variable domain reads KAGVTQTPRYLIKTRGQQVTLSCSPISGHRSVSWYQQTPGQGLQFLFEYFSETQRNKGNFPGRFSGRQFSNSRSEMNVSTLELGDSALYLCASSLVGGGRLAEQFFGPGTRLTVL.

The V gene is TRBV7-8, the J gene TRBJ2-3; D may be TRBD1 (5 bases). This CDR3 spans 14 amino acids. In germline, CDR1 is SGHVS, CDR2 FQNEAQ. Trimming removed 2 bases at V and 6 bases at J, with 12 bases between. Written as DNA, the CDR3 is TGTGCCAGCAGCTTAATGGCTAAGGGGGATACGCAGTATTTT. Protein product: CASSLMAKGDTQYF.

The gene calls are TRBV12-3 or TRBV12-4 and TRBJ2-1; 7 bases are shared with TRBD2. The J segment lost 7 bases and the V segment lost 10 bases, leaving 13 bases of the junction unmatched. The CDR3 is made up of 14 amino acids. CDR3 in DNA: TGTGCCACCCTCCGGGACTACGAAGTAAATGAGCAGTTCTTC. Its protein is CATLRDYEVNEQFF.

This chain connects TRBV10-3 to TRBJ1-1; unclear D gene. Per the germline V gene, CDR1 is ENHRY and CDR2 is SYGVKD. V was shortened by 3 bases and J by 8 bases, with 16 bases between the two germline ends. The length of the CDR3 is 14 residues. CDR3 bases: TGTGCCATCAGTGATCTCGGAGGCCCGAAAGAAGCTTTCTTT. This codes for CAISDLGGPKEAFF.

This clonotype has more than one count but fewer than ten. The gene calls are TRBV6-5 and TRBJ2-2, with 13 bases matching TRBD2. The germline V gene has CDR1 MNHEY and CDR2 SVGAGI. The CDR3 has 17 residues. The V and J ends lost 1 base and 5 bases, in that order; junction bases with no gene match: 4. DNA for the CDR3: TGTGCCAGCAGTTACTTGACTAGCGGGGGGCGGACCGGGGAGCTGTTTTTT. Translating it yields CASSYLTSGGRTGELFF.